This T cell receptor beta chain emerged from a study of vaccination effects on CD4 cells after COVID-19. Across the study: Each person got two doses of an mRNA SARS-CoV-2 vaccine, BNT162b2 or mRNA-1273. At 16 days and at one week before vaccination, samples were given by two convalescent patients. Cultures of over 1.5 million PBMC per well contained around 10 IU/ml IL-2 plus 10 ug/ml peptides.

Sequencing was performed with immunoSEQ multiplex PCR; in TCRdb, only in-frame clones are kept and a portion is missing. The profile shows 50,000 to 70,000 clones, under 80% of them singletons. The CDR3 extends over 16 amino acids. Germline assignment: CDR1 ENHRY and CDR2 SYGVKD. J lost 0 bases, V lost 10 bases, and 8 bases had no gene match. Comments on this clone: Its target is unknown.

Following 10 days of culture, CD4+ T cells were isolated. This sample comprised CD4+ T cells from PBMCs cultured without peptide, obtained before COVID-19 vaccination. The chain links TRBV10-3 to TRBJ2-3; 12 bases are a match to TRBD2. The TCR was taken from a human donor who had a prior SARS-CoV-2 infection. This CDR3 reads CATTAGTSGSTDTQYF. The CDR3, as DNA: TGTGCCACGACCGCCGGGACTAGCGGGAGCACAGATACGCAGTATTTT.